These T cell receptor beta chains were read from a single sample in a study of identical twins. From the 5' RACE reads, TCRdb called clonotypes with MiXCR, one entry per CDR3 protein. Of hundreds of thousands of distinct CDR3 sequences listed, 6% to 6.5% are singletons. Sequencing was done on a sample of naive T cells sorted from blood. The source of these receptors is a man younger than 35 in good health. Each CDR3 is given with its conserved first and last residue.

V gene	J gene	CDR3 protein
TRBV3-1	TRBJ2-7	CASSARTGGSEQYF
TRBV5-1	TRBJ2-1	CASSPGTAEQFF
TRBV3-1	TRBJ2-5	CASSQDGWQQETQYF
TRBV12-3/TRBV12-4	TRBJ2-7	CASSFVGPGKDLEQYF
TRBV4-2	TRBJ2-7	CASSQEDFRQESSYEQYF
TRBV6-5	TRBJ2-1	CASSLLAGDQQFF
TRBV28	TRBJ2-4	CASSTGTALNIQYF
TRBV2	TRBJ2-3	CASRPGADTQYF
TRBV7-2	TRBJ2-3	CASSLDGRVQYF
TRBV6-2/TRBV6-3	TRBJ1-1	CASSSSVTGVGYEAFF
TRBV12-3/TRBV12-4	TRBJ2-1	CASKKFGTPNEQFF
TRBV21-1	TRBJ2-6	CASKGDRTVFSGANVLTF
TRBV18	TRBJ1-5	CASSTDGGFQPQHF
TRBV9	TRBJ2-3	CASSEGGPNGDTQYF
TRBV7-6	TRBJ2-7	CASSLGGGYYEQYF
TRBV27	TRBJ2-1	CASSLPHRAPYNEQFF
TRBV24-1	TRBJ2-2	CATRGPGELFF
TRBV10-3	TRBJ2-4	CATRGDVAKNIQYF
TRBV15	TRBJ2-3	CATSGRADTQYF
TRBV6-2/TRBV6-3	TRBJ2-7	CASSRLAYEQYF
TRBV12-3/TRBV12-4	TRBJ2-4	CASSFGQVPDIQYF
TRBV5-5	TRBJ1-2	CASSARTGGTYGYTF
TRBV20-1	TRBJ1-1	CSANDRAGTEAFF
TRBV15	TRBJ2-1	CATSRGDGTIGNEQFF
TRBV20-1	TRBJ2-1	CSARDGGAGGYNEQFF
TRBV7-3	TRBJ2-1	CASSRRTGGFRFF
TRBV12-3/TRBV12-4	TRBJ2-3	CASSLAGGHTDTQYF
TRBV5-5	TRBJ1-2	CASSLGTVQSYTF
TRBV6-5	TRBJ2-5	CASSYSLTDYQETQYF
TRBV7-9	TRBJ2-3	CASSSMAGQTADTQYF
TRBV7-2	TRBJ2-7	CASSLGLAGKYYEQYF
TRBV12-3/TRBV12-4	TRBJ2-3	CASSLRELVPDTQYF
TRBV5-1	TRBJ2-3	CASSSYTPSGRAIDTQYF
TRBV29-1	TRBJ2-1	CSVEGSGAYNEQFF
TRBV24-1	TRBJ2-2	CATSGESGELFF
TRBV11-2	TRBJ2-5	CASSSARSQETQYF
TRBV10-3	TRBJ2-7	CAIRRDSAYEQYF
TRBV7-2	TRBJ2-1	CASSLVGSRPLHEQFF
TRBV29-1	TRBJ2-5	CSVVVFPKLTQYF
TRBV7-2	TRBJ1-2	CASSLPRTGSYGYTF
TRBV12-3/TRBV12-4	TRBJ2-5	CASSFQSGSGRKTQYF
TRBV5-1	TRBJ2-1	CASSYTSSGRAIAYNEQFF
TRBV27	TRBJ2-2	CARPGLAGGGGELFF
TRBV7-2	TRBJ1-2	CASSLGTASYGYTF
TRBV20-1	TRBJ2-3	CSAHDRAEGTDTQYF
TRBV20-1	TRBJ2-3	CSATFFGAGDTQYF
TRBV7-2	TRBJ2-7	CASSPAGAGGGNEQYF
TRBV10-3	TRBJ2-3	CANSRAGSTDTQYF
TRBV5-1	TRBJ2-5	CASSWAGSQGTQYF
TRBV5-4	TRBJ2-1	CASSSQGGLNNEQFF
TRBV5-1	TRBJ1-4	CASRTDPNEKLFF
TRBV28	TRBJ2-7	CASTGISSYEQYF
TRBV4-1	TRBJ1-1	CASSQEHFLNTEAFF
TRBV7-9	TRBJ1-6	CASSLSGQSSYNSPLHF
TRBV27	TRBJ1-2	CASSSLQGNYGYTF
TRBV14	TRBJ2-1	CATSFLGGTYNEQFF
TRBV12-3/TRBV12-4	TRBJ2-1	CASSLEAGINEQFF
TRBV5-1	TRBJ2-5	CASSLYQETQYF